Each of the 9 T cell receptor beta chains below was sequenced from the same sample in a study of CD8+CD57+ T cells in acquired aplastic anemia. Genomic DNA constituted the template upon which TCR beta VDJ and CDR3 profiling was performed. TCRdb reprocessed the reads via MiXCR and lists one record per CDR3 protein. The sample contains 200,000 or so distinct CDR3 sequences, roughly 50% of which appear only once. Selection for sequencing was limited to patients who had shown CD8+CD57+ cell expansion by flow cytometry. The specimen was sorted CD4+, CD8+, or CD8+CD57+ T cells (not recorded which) from PBMCs. These receptors all come from a human donor with aplastic anemia.

Ten or more counts support this clonotype. The chain uses TRBV3-1 and TRBJ1-6; no definite D call. The V end lost 4 bases, the J end lost 10 bases, and 14 bases lay between the germline ends. This CDR3 is 14 amino acids long. Germline assignment: CDR1 LGHDT and CDR2 YNNKEL (reference sequence). The CDR3 DNA follows: TGTGCCAGCAGCCCCCAGCCCGGGAACTCACCCCTCCACTTT. Protein product: CASSPQPGNSPLHF.

For this clonotype: Germline and junction disagree at one end, which may indicate a read error. The rearrangement links TRBV7-9 to TRBJ2-7; 7 bases are a match to TRBD1. CDR1 is SEHNR and CDR2 is FQNEAQ in the germline V gene (reference sequence). CDR3 length: 13 residues. CDR3 residues: CASSLEWDSEQYF. In DNA, the CDR3 is TGTGCTAGCAGCTTAGAATGGGACAGCGAGCAGTACTTC.

This clonotype was counted at least ten times. The V and J genes are TRBV28 and TRBJ1-2; D not certain. The ends were cut back, 2 bases at V and 2 bases at J, with 9 bases in the middle. The CDR3 totals 14 residues. Germline CDR1 is MDHEN and CDR2 is SYDVKM. This chain's CDR3 is CASSLRTTNYGYTF. The CDR3 DNA is TGTGCCAGCAGTTTAAGGACGACCAACTATGGCTACACCTTC.

This sequence joins TRBV9 and TRBJ2-7, with D possibly being TRBD2 (6 bases). V was shortened by 0 bases and J by 3 bases, with 16 bases between the two germline ends. The V gene's germline CDR1 is SGDLS and CDR2 YYNGEE. The CDR3 covers 16 residues. The CDR3, as DNA: TGTGCCAGCAGCGTAGCTGAGGCGCGGGGTAACTACGAGCAGTACTTC. Residues: CASSVAEARGNYEQYF.

This sequence joins TRBV20-1 and TRBJ1-5, with D possibly being TRBD1 (5 bases). The V end lost 5 bases, the J end lost 6 bases, and 17 bases lay between the germline ends. This CDR3 has 14 residues. Germline lookup yields CDR1 DFQATT and CDR2 SNEGSKA (reference sequence). CDR3 nucleotide sequence: TGCAGTGCTGCCGGGACCACACAGAGTCAGCCCCAGCATTTT. Amino acids: CSAAGTTQSQPQHF.

The rearrangement joins TRBV10-3 to TRBJ2-2; TRBD1 matches at 10 bases. CDR1 is ENHRY and CDR2 is SYGVKD in the germline V gene. The V segment lost 2 bases and the J segment 8 bases; nucleotides outside the gene matches: 17. This CDR3 comprises 19 residues. The chain's CDR3 is CAISEIGWGTGTGVGELFF. The CDR3, as DNA: TGTGCCATCAGTGAGATCGGGTGGGGAACCGGGACAGGGGTAGGGGAGCTGTTTTTT.

Many counts were recorded for this clonotype. This sequence joins TRBV7-2 and TRBJ1-5, with 8 bases fitting TRBD1. The CDR3 runs 16 residues. The ends lost 4 bases at V and 4 bases at J; junction bases unmatched: 9. Germline V gives CDR1 SGHTA, CDR2 FQGNSA. CDR3 sequence: CASSSGGQGRNQPQHF. CDR3 nucleotides: TGTGCCAGCAGCTCCGGCGGACAGGGAAGGAATCAGCCCCAGCATTTT.

The chain has TRBV19 and TRBJ2-7; 12 nucleotides align to TRBD2. CDR3 length: 16 amino acids. Unmatched junction bases numbered 9, after V lost 4 bases and J lost 5 bases. Germline CDR1 LNHDA, CDR2 SQIVND (reference sequence). CDR3 loop: CASSTWGLAGFNEQYF. For the CDR3, the DNA is TGTGCCAGTAGTACCTGGGGACTAGCGGGTTTCAACGAGCAGTACTTC.

CDR3 sequence: CAWRRGGDRGREEQYF. CDR3 DNA: TGTGCCTGGAGACGGGGGGGGGACAGGGGCCGGGAGGAGCAGTACTTC. This chain connects TRBV19 to TRBJ2-7, with 10 bases lining up with TRBD1. This CDR3 has 16 amino acids. After removal of 11 bases from V and 7 bases from J, the junction contained 20 bases not matched to a gene. CDR1 and CDR2 from the germline V gene are LNHDA and SQIVND (reference sequence).